This TCR beta chain appears in the sequencing data of a study of T cell responses to AZD1222 COVID-19 vaccine. Study observations and caveats: Without day 14 samples, only post-peak T cell repertoires were studied. After two AZD1222 doses, spike-specific TCR breadth and depth rose versus day 0.

CDR3 length equals 15 residues. Trimming took 4 bases from V and 0 from J, leaving 13 bases between them. Germline V gene lookup returns CDR1 GTSNPN and CDR2 SVGIG (reference sequence). Comments on this clone: Its antigen is unknown.

The table came from immunoSEQ multiplex PCR; TCRdb's copy has only in-frame clones and leaves some out. This sample has 150,000 to 200,000 clones; nearly 95% occur once, and the top ten carry approximately 2.3%. This sequence was found in an adult in good health. Material: peripheral blood, obtained on day 0 of AZD1222 vaccination. This chain links TRBV30 with TRBJ1-3; TRBD1 might be the D (6 bases). DNA for the CDR3: TGTGCCTGGATAAGAGACAGGAGCTCTGGAAACACCATATATTTT. It encodes CAWIRDRSSGNTIYF.